These 17 T cell receptor beta chains came from one sample sequenced in a study of T cell changes during pregnancy in multiple sclerosis (dated by TCRdb to between 2018 and 2021). Libraries came from the immunoSEQ multiplex PCR assay. Imported from immuneACCESS, the table was reduced by TCRdb to in-frame sequences with V and J called. These copies leave out some clones; in studies compared against another copy, an unresolved V gene accounts for under half, and the cause of the remainder is not known. The sample yields tens of thousands of clones; around 93% were counted once. Approximately 0.69% of the sample rests with the top ten. Material: CD4+ T cells from peripheral blood mononuclear cells, obtained after pregnancy. These receptors were collected from a female donor with multiple sclerosis, enrolled in a pregnancy study.

The rearrangement links TRBV6-1 to TRBJ2-7; TRBD1 might be the D (6 bases). The V gene lost 8 bases and the J gene lost 2 bases, with 16 bases spanning the gap. CDR3 size: 14 residues. CDR1 is MNHNS and CDR2 is SASEGT in the germline V gene. The CDR3 is CASGDRDTTYEQYF. The CDR3 DNA follows: TGTGCCAGCGGAGACCGGGACACAACCTACGAGCAGTACTTC.

J is TRBJ2-7 and V is TRBV5-8, with 10 nucleotides matching TRBD1. Germline CDR1 reads SGHTS; CDR2 reads YDEGEE. V shed 2 bases, J shed 7 bases, and the junction held 6 bases outside the gene matches. This CDR3 has 14 residues. CDR3 sequence (DNA): TGTGCCAGCAGCTTAGACAGGGGGCGTAAGGAGCAGTACTTC. It is translated as CASSLDRGRKEQYF.

The gene calls are TRBV7-2 and TRBJ1-2, with 8 bases fitting TRBD1. Per germline, CDR1 SGHTA and CDR2 FQGNSA. With V trimmed by 0 bases and J by 8 bases, 11 bases remained unmatched. The CDR3 has 16 amino acids. CDR3 residues: CASSLASGGSSRGYTF. DNA of the CDR3: TGTGCCAGCAGCTTAGCCTCAGGGGGCTCTTCGCGCGGCTACACCTTC.

In this sample, this clone turned up once. This chain uses TRBV19 with TRBJ1-1, with TRBD1 matching over 8 bases. J lost 4 bases, V lost 9 bases, and 10 bases had no gene match. The germline V gene has CDR1 LNHDA and CDR2 SQIVND (reference sequence). The CDR3 is made up of 14 amino acids. CDR3 protein: CASRTGPFGTEAFF. DNA for the CDR3: TGTGCCAGCAGGACAGGGCCCTTTGGCACTGAAGCTTTCTTT.

The J gene is TRBJ1-1, the V gene TRBV4-3; tentatively, D is TRBD1 (5 bases). The germline V and J ends were trimmed by 7 bases and 9 bases, with 18 bases remaining between them. The CDR3 consists of 13 residues. Germline lookup yields CDR1 LGHNA and CDR2 YSLEER. The CDR3 sequence: CASKRGDGSQAFF. The CDR3 bases are TGCGCCAGCAAGCGCGGGGACGGATCTCAAGCTTTCTTT.

The chain has TRBV7-3 and TRBJ2-7; 9 bases map to TRBD1. CDR3 size: 15 residues. The V gene's germline CDR1 is SGHTA and CDR2 FQGTGA. V lost 4 bases and J lost 5; bases outside the gene matches: 9. The CDR3 nucleotides are TGTGCCAGCAGCTCTGCGGGACAGGGTCTCGACGAGCAGTACTTC. Translated: CASSSAGQGLDEQYF.

This clone came up once. V and J are TRBV2 and TRBJ2-5; D perhaps matches TRBD2 (5 bases). Germline V CDR1 and CDR2: SNHLY, FYNNEI. V was clipped by 6 bases and J by 2 bases, with 13 bases between them. The CDR3 consists of 14 residues. The CDR3 nucleotides are TGTGCCAGCAGGGAGGTGAAGCCACAAGAGACCCAGTACTTC. Amino acids: CASREVKPQETQYF.

The chain has TRBV6-6 and TRBJ1-2; 7 bases align to TRBD1. The ends lost 2 bases at V and 4 bases at J; junction bases unmatched: 4. The CDR3 has 14 amino acids. Per the germline V gene, CDR1 is MNHNY and CDR2 is SVGAGI (reference sequence). CDR3 loop: CASSYGTDLYGYTF. The CDR3 DNA follows: TGTGCCAGCAGTTACGGGACAGACCTCTATGGCTACACCTTC.

This chain uses TRBV18 with TRBJ2-7; weak D call: TRBD2 (7 bases). Per the germline V gene, CDR1 is KGHSH and CDR2 is LQKENI. The CDR3 spans 17 residues. V lost 4 bases and J 5 bases, leaving 24 bases between the germline ends. The CDR3 loop is CASSRMQMVAGDNEQYF. The CDR3 region has the DNA TGTGCCAGCTCACGCATGCAGATGGTGGCGGGGGACAACGAGCAGTACTTC.

The V call is TRBV5-1, the J call TRBJ1-3; maybe TRBD1 (6 bases). The ends were cut back, 7 bases at V and 3 bases at J, with 17 bases in the middle. CDR1 SGHRS and CDR2 YFSETQ come from the germline V gene. This CDR3 has 15 amino acids. The CDR3 loop is CASQRSGADGNTIYF. The DNA for the CDR3 is TGCGCCAGCCAGCGGTCAGGGGCTGATGGAAACACCATATATTTT.

V gene TRBV15 combines with J gene TRBJ1-1, with D possibly TRBD1 on 6 matching bases. CDR1 and CDR2 from the germline V gene are LNHNV and YYDKDF (reference sequence). This CDR3 is 16 amino acids long. Trimming cost V 6 bases and J 0 bases, with 17 bases left between them. Here the CDR3 reads CATSKLRTVLNTEAFF. CDR3 DNA: TGTGCCACCAGTAAACTAAGGACAGTTTTGAACACTGAAGCTTTCTTT.

This chain joins TRBV4-3 and TRBJ2-3; D might be TRBD2 (6 bases). This CDR3 has 15 residues. The germline gives CDR1 LGHNA, CDR2 YSLEER. V shed 1 base and J shed 0 bases, with 8 bases lying between them. The CDR3 DNA is TGCGCCAGCAGCCAAGGGACTACGAGCACAGATACGCAGTATTTT. Translated: CASSQGTTSTDTQYF.

DNA of the CDR3: TGCGCCAGCAGCCAAGTTCGGAAGCGGGGGGGCACCGGGGAGCTGTTTTTT. As protein: CASSQVRKRGGTGELFF. The chain carries TRBV4-3 and TRBJ2-2, with 10 bases matching TRBD2. The CDR3 spans 17 residues. The germline gives CDR1 LGHNA, CDR2 YSLEER. The J segment lost 4 bases and the V segment lost 1 base, leaving 6 bases of the junction unmatched.

The chain combines TRBV4-2 with TRBJ2-1; 8 bases agree with TRBD2. The V gene's germline CDR1 is LGHNA and CDR2 YNFKEQ. The CDR3 covers 15 residues. After removal of 4 bases from V and 5 bases from J, the junction contained 7 bases not matched to a gene. DNA for the CDR3: TGTGCCAGCAGCCCCGGGGGAGCGGGGGACAATGAGCAGTTCTTC. Encoded protein: CASSPGGAGDNEQFF.

J is TRBJ1-1 and V is TRBV18; 7 bases are a match to TRBD1. The CDR3 sequence is 16 residues long. Germline-derived CDR1 and CDR2 are KGHSH and LQKENI. The V and J ends lost 0 bases and 5 bases, in that order; junction bases with no gene match: 9. The CDR3 spells CASSPPGQAGGTEAFF. As DNA, the CDR3 is TGTGCCAGCTCACCACCCGGACAGGCCGGAGGGACTGAAGCTTTCTTT. The whole variable domain, remainder taken from reference TRBV18 and TRBJ1-1, is NAGVMQNPRHLVRRRGQEARLRCSPMKGHSHVYWYRQLPEEGLKFMVYLQKENIIDESGMPKERFSAEFPKEGPSILRIQQVVRGDSAAYFCASSPPGQAGGTEAFFGQGTRLTVV.

This sequence joins TRBV7-3 and TRBJ2-3; the D gene is possibly TRBD2 (7 bases). Trimming cost V 2 bases and J 2 bases, with 14 bases left between them. The CDR3 spans 16 residues. Looked up from germline, CDR1 is SGHTA and CDR2 is FQGTGA. CDR3 protein: CASSLDGGLLTDTQYF. The DNA of the CDR3 is TGTGCCAGCAGCTTAGACGGGGGGCTCCTCACAGATACGCAGTATTTT.

The chain combines TRBV6-6 with TRBJ1-5, with D possibly matching TRBD1 (6 bases). CDR3 length: 15 residues. From germline, CDR1 is MNHNY and CDR2 SVGAGI (reference sequence). The germline V and J ends were trimmed by 2 bases and 3 bases, with 11 bases remaining between them. CDR3 region: CASSYGTPSNQPQHF. The DNA of the CDR3 is TGTGCCAGCAGTTACGGGACACCCTCCAATCAGCCCCAGCATTTT.